Below are 30 T cell receptor beta chains sequenced from a single sample in a study of T cells in Graves' hyperthyroidism and ophthalmopathy. Amplified TCR beta CDR3 regions derived from RNA transcripts. Primed by the HTBI set, a first-round RT-PCR was run on the TCR CDR3. TCRdb itself ran the multiplex PCR reads through MiXCR, one entry per CDR3 protein. Among hundreds of thousands of distinct CDR3 sequences listed, roughly 19% were seen once. The specimen sequenced was blood. The origin of the receptors is a man aged 50-60 years with Graves' ophthalmopathy.

CDR3 DNA: TGCGCCAGCAGTGGGGGGCTAGGGACCGGGGAGCTGTTTTTT. Its translation: CASSGGLGTGELFF. The V and J genes are TRBV10-1 and TRBJ2-2; D might be TRBD1 (6 bases). Germline lookup yields CDR1 WNHNN and CDR2 SYGVQD (reference sequence). The ends were cut back, 4 bases at V and 5 bases at J, with 11 bases in the middle. The CDR3 has 14 residues.

This clonotype was recorded at least ten times. V gene TRBV3-1 combines with J gene TRBJ2-7, with 7 bases fitting TRBD1. This CDR3 comprises 14 residues. J lost 3 bases, V lost 3 bases, and 5 bases had no gene match. Germline V lookup: CDR1 LGHDT, CDR2 YNNKEL (reference sequence). The CDR3 DNA sequence: TGTGCCAGCAGCCACGGACAGGTTTTCTACGAGCAGTACTTC. Its protein product is CASSHGQVFYEQYF.

This clonotype was observed at least ten times. The gene calls are TRBV18 and TRBJ2-7; 7 bases agree with TRBD2. Looked up from germline, CDR1 is KGHSH and CDR2 is LQKENI. CDR3 length: 15 amino acids. After removal of 3 bases from V and 0 bases from J, the junction contained 5 bases not matched to a gene. The DNA for the CDR3 is TGTGCCAGCTCACCGCGGGGACTAAGCTCCTACGAGCAGTACTTC. Translation: CASSPRGLSSYEQYF.

The CDR3 nucleotides read TGTGCCAGCAGCGTAGTGGGTCGCGGCACCGGGGAGCTGTTTTTT. Translated: CASSVVGRGTGELFF. V usage is TRBV9 and J usage is TRBJ2-2, with unresolved D. The CDR3 consists of 15 residues. Germline V gives CDR1 SGDLS, CDR2 YYNGEE. V lost 0 bases, J lost 4 bases, and 10 bases lay in between.

This clonotype has a handful of counts. Mismatch with germline at one junction end may stem from a read error. J is TRBJ1-5 and V is TRBV19; D is perhaps TRBD1 (6 bases). Germline lookup yields CDR1 LNHDA and CDR2 SQIVND (reference sequence). The CDR3 has 14 residues. Here the CDR3 DNA reads TGTGCCAGTAGTCCCTTACAGGGCAAACAGCCCCAGCATTTT. Its translation is CASSPLQGKQPQHF.

Only a few counts were recorded for this clonotype. The rearrangement links TRBV5-1 to TRBJ1-6; D perhaps matches TRBD1 (5 bases). Germline lookup yields CDR1 SGHRS and CDR2 YFSETQ. V was trimmed by 4 bases and J by 0 bases, leaving 11 bases between them. This CDR3 has 16 residues. The CDR3 protein is CASSLGGRSYNSPLHF. In DNA, the CDR3 is TGCGCCAGCAGCCTCGGGGGACGCTCCTATAATTCACCCCTCCACTTT.

The sample holds many counts of this clonotype. The gene calls are TRBV5-6 and TRBJ1-5, with 7 positions matching TRBD1. Germline assignment: CDR1 SGHDT and CDR2 YYEEEE. After removal of 4 bases from V and 6 bases from J, the junction contained 10 bases not matched to a gene. CDR3 length: 15 residues. Here the CDR3 DNA reads TGTGCCAGCAGCCGGGGACAGTCCAGGGGTCAGCCCCAGCATTTT. Encoded protein: CASSRGQSRGQPQHF.

A note on this clonotype: This may arise from a read error, as a much more abundant clone is one base away. The chain combines TRBV2 with TRBJ2-1; D possibly uses TRBD1 or TRBD2 (6 bases each). The CDR3 extends over 16 amino acids. Germline V lookup: CDR1 SNHLY, CDR2 FYNNEI. Between the trimmed V and J ends, which lost 6 bases and 0 bases, there was a span of 15 bases. The CDR3: CASSQRGVGSYNEQFF. The DNA of the CDR3 is TGTGCCAGCAGCCAGAGGGGGGTGGGCTCCTACAATGAGCAGTTCTTC.

This clonotype appeared a few times. This sequence joins TRBV20-1 and TRBJ1-6, with TRBD1 identical over 8 bases. Germline V CDR1 and CDR2: DFQATT, SNEGSKA (reference sequence). The V segment lost 7 bases and the J segment 3 bases; nucleotides outside the gene matches: 8. The CDR3 loop spans 15 amino acids. The CDR3 coding sequence is TGCAGTGTTGTACAGGGGGTCTACTATAATTCACCCCTCCACTTT. It specifies CSVVQGVYYNSPLHF.

This clonotype was counted many times. The chain combines TRBV7-6 with TRBJ2-5, with 7 bases identical to TRBD2. Germline V gene lookup returns CDR1 SGHVS and CDR2 FNYEAQ. With V trimmed by 1 base and J by 10 bases, 15 bases remained unmatched. CDR3 length equals 16 residues. The CDR3 loop reads CASSLESSGAMGDQYF. The CDR3 DNA is TGTGCCAGCAGCTTAGAATCTAGCGGAGCCATGGGTGACCAGTACTTC.

V is TRBV14 and J is TRBJ1-4, with D perhaps matching TRBD1 (6 bases). Trimming took 1 base from V and 4 from J, leaving 10 bases between them. Germline V lookup: CDR1 SGHDN, CDR2 FVKESK. CDR3 size: 15 residues. CDR3 bases: TGTGCCAGCAGCCAAGGGGGGCTTATTAATGAAAAACTGTTTTTT. This encodes CASSQGGLINEKLFF.

The V gene is TRBV19, the J gene TRBJ1-5; perhaps TRBD1 as D (5 bases). This CDR3 is built from 15 residues. V was cut by 5 bases and J by 0 bases, with 11 bases left in between. Per germline, CDR1 LNHDA and CDR2 SQIVND (reference sequence). The CDR3 region is CASSLARDSNQPQHF. CDR3 bases: TGTGCCAGTAGTTTAGCCAGGGATAGCAATCAGCCCCAGCATTTT.

This clonotype has more than one count but fewer than ten. The chain employs TRBV20-1 and TRBJ1-5; D unresolved. CDR3 size: 14 residues. Trimming pared 1 base from V and 4 bases from J, leaving 11 bases between. The germline gives CDR1 DFQATT, CDR2 SNEGSKA (reference sequence). The CDR3, as DNA: TGCAGTGCTAGAGCCGGGCCAACAAATCAGCCCCAGCATTTT. As protein: CSARAGPTNQPQHF.

This clonotype was seen many times. The chain joins TRBV20-1 to TRBJ2-7; 9 positions agree with TRBD1. V trimming: 4 bases; J trimming: 3 bases; junction bases outside the gene matches: 10. The germline V gene has CDR1 DFQATT and CDR2 SNEGSKA (reference sequence). The CDR3 is 15 residues long. CDR3: CSANPEGTGLYEQYF. The CDR3 bases are TGCAGTGCTAACCCCGAGGGGACAGGGCTCTACGAGCAGTACTTC.

This clonotype was seen ten or more times. The chain joins TRBV11-2 to TRBJ2-7; the match to TRBD2 covers 8 bases. Trimming took 5 bases from V and 2 from J; bases not matched to a gene: 17. The CDR3 totals 18 residues. Germline V lookup: CDR1 SGHAT, CDR2 FQNNGV. The CDR3: CASSPGPLTSGGAYEQYF. CDR3 in DNA: TGTGCCAGCAGCCCGGGGCCCCTTACTAGCGGAGGAGCCTACGAGCAGTACTTC.

This clonotype was observed at least ten times. This chain joins TRBV2 and TRBJ2-2, with D possibly matching TRBD1 (6 bases). The CDR3 runs 15 residues. V lost 2 bases and J 4 bases, leaving 11 bases between the germline ends. CDR1 and CDR2 (germline): SNHLY, FYNNEI. CDR3 in DNA: TGTGCCAGCAGTGAAACAGGGAGAAGCACCGGGGAGCTGTTTTTT. Amino acid sequence: CASSETGRSTGELFF.

Ten or more counts support this clonotype. V is TRBV20-1 and J is TRBJ1-1; D gene unclear. The V gene lost 5 bases and the J gene lost 5 bases, with 9 bases spanning the gap. The CDR3 runs to 11 residues. The V gene's germline CDR1 is DFQATT and CDR2 SNEGSKA (reference sequence). This CDR3 is CSAYDVTEAFF. In DNA form, the CDR3 reads TGCAGTGCTTATGACGTGACTGAAGCTTTCTTT.

The V gene is TRBV5-1, the J gene TRBJ2-2; D gene unclear. This CDR3 is 15 amino acids long. CDR1 is SGHRS, CDR2 YFSETQ, per germline. Trimming took 1 base from V and 1 from J, leaving 8 bases between them. CDR3 coding DNA: TGCGCCAGCAGCTTGTCGTCAGGGAACACCGGGGAGCTGTTTTTT. Protein sequence: CASSLSSGNTGELFF. The full variable domain, rest sourced from reference TRBV5-1 and TRBJ2-2, is KAGVTQTPRYLIKTRGQQVTLSCSPISGHRSVSWYQQTPGQGLQFLFEYFSETQRNKGNFPGRFSGRQFSNSRSEMNVSTLELGDSALYLCASSLSSGNTGELFFGEGSRLTVL.

The genes are TRBV5-5 and TRBJ2-1; TRBD2 aligns across 10 bases. Trimming removed 7 bases from V and 3 bases from J; junction bases left unmatched: 13. The CDR3 sequence is 17 residues long. The germline V gene has CDR1 SGHKS and CDR2 YYEKEE (reference sequence). CDR3 coding DNA: TGTGCCAGCTCCCCTGGGTTATTAGCGGGAGGCTACAATGAGCAGTTCTTC. Its protein is CASSPGLLAGGYNEQFF.

This clonotype was found many times. The CDR3 nucleotides are TGCAGTGCCGAAAGGGCGAGGGACATTCAGTACTTC. It encodes CSAERARDIQYF. The V gene is TRBV20-1, the J gene TRBJ2-4; TRBD2 might be the D (5 bases). The CDR3 sequence is 12 residues long. V gave up 6 bases and J gave up 8 bases, with 14 bases separating them. Germline assignment: CDR1 DFQATT and CDR2 SNEGSKA (reference sequence).

The gene calls are TRBV2 and TRBJ2-7, with 8 bases matching TRBD2. The CDR3 spans 13 residues. CDR1 and CDR2 from the germline V gene are SNHLY and FYNNEI. V gave up 6 bases and J gave up 2 bases; unmatched junction bases: 3. The chain's CDR3 is CASRVAGPYEQYF. CDR3 sequence (DNA): TGTGCCAGCAGGGTAGCGGGACCCTACGAGCAGTACTTC.

This clonotype appeared a few times. The chain is built from TRBV19 and TRBJ2-2; TRBD2 might be the D (6 bases). The germline V and J ends were trimmed by 4 bases and 0 bases, with 12 bases remaining between them. CDR1 is LNHDA and CDR2 is SQIVND in the germline V gene (reference sequence). CDR3 size: 16 residues. The CDR3 DNA follows: TGTGCCAGTAGTACAGGGACTGGAGCGAACACCGGGGAGCTGTTTTTT. Translating it yields CASSTGTGANTGELFF.

V is TRBV7-2 and J is TRBJ2-1, with 11 bases matching TRBD2. CDR1 and CDR2 (germline): SGHTA, FQGNSA. The trim removed 6 bases at V and 4 bases at J, leaving 17 bases unmatched. The CDR3 has 19 residues. In DNA, the CDR3 is TGTGCCAGCAGTCAACTGGGTGGCAGACTAGCGGGAAGATACAATGAGCAGTTCTTC. Protein: CASSQLGGRLAGRYNEQFF.

This clonotype has more than one count but fewer than ten. The chain has TRBV7-9 and TRBJ2-5, with D perhaps TRBD1 or TRBD2 (5 bases each). V was shortened by 5 bases and J by 1 base, with 11 bases between the two germline ends. Germline-derived CDR1 and CDR2 are SEHNR and FQNEAQ (reference sequence). CDR3 length: 14 amino acids. Written as DNA, the CDR3 is TGTGCCAGCAGCCCGCCGGGACCCCAAGAGACCCAGTACTTC. The encoded protein is CASSPPGPQETQYF.

This clonotype has a count of ten or more. The rearrangement uses TRBV11-2 and TRBJ1-1; 7 bases map to TRBD1. Germline V gene sequence: CDR1 SGHAT, CDR2 FQNNGV. The CDR3 consists of 15 residues. Germline trimming cut 0 bases from V and 4 bases from J; bases unmatched to any gene: 5. CDR3 region: CASSLDPGGVTEAFF. The CDR3 region has the DNA TGTGCCAGCAGCTTAGATCCAGGGGGAGTCACTGAAGCTTTCTTT. Full variable domain (rest looked up from reference TRBV11-2 and TRBJ1-1): EAGVAQSPRYKIIEKRQSVAFWCNPISGHATLYWYQQILGQGPKLLIQFQNNGVVDDSQLPKDRFSAERLKGVDSTLKIQPAKLEDSAVYLCASSLDPGGVTEAFFGQGTRLTVV.

This clonotype has ten or more counts. CDR3 nucleotide sequence: TGCAGTGCTAGAAATCGGGGACGAGGAGGGATCTACGAGCAGTACTTC. This translates into CSARNRGRGGIYEQYF. The V and J genes are TRBV20-1 and TRBJ2-7, with a tentative D call TRBD2 (6 bases). The CDR3 has 16 residues. V dropped 2 bases and J dropped 3 bases, with 20 bases sitting between them. In germline, CDR1 is DFQATT, CDR2 SNEGSKA (reference sequence).

CDR3 sequence: CASSLDTQYF. CDR3 DNA: TGTGCCAGCTCACTAGATACGCAGTATTTT. V usage is TRBV18 and J usage is TRBJ2-3, with D unresolved. CDR3 length: 10 amino acids. Deletions cut 4 bases from V and 5 bases from J, with 1 base between. CDR1 and CDR2 (germline): KGHSH, LQKENI.

This clonotype was detected many times. V and J are TRBV20-1 and TRBJ1-1, with D possibly being TRBD1 (5 bases). Germline CDR1 reads DFQATT; CDR2 reads SNEGSKA (reference sequence). The CDR3 has 12 residues. Trimming cost V 7 bases and J 2 bases, with 11 bases left between them. The CDR3 sequence: CSVKQVNTEAFF. For the CDR3, the DNA is TGCAGTGTCAAACAGGTTAACACTGAAGCTTTCTTT.

CDR3 DNA sequence: TGTGCCAGCAGTGGGGGGGACAGAGGCCCTTATAGCAATCAGCCCCAGCATTTT. The encoded protein is CASSGGDRGPYSNQPQHF. V gene TRBV6-1 combines with J gene TRBJ1-5; 7 bases match TRBD1. Unmatched junction bases numbered 12, after V lost 4 bases and J lost 0 bases. In germline, CDR1 is MNHNS, CDR2 SASEGT. The CDR3 is 18 residues long.

V is TRBV15 and J is TRBJ1-5; D unresolved. The ends were cut back, 8 bases at V and 0 bases at J, with 8 bases in the middle. The germline V gene encodes CDR1 LNHNV and CDR2 YYDKDF (reference sequence). The CDR3 contains 13 residues. The CDR3 sequence: CATADYSNQPQHF. The CDR3 DNA reads as TGTGCCACCGCCGATTATAGCAATCAGCCCCAGCATTTT.